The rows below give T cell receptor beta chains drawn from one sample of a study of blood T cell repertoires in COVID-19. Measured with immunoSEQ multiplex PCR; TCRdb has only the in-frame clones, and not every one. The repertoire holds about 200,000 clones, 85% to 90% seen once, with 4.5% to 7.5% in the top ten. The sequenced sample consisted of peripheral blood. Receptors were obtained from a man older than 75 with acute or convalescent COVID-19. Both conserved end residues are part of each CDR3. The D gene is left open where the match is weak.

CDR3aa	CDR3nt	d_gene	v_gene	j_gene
CASSPGLADQETQYF	TGTGCCAGCAGCCCGGGACTAGCGGACCAAGAGACCCAGTACTTC	TRBD2	TRBV7-3	TRBJ2-5
CASSLGGPRGETQYF	TGTGCTAGCAGCCTCGGAGGACCCCGAGGGGAGACCCAGTACTTC	.	TRBV7-7	TRBJ2-5
CASSGGEANEKLFF	TGTGCCAGCAGTGGCGGGGAGGCTAATGAAAAACTGTTTTTT	.	TRBV25-1	TRBJ1-4
CASSGTSGNNEQFF	TGTGCCAGCAGCGGGACTAGCGGGAACAATGAGCAGTTCTTC	TRBD2	TRBV11-3	TRBJ2-1
CASSEFSGTSGRDTQYF	TGCGCCAGCAGTGAGTTTTCGGGGACTAGCGGGAGAGATACGCAGTATTTT	TRBD2	TRBV10-1	TRBJ2-3
CASSLARGLKTEAFF	TGTGCCAGCAGCTTAGCCCGGGGACTGAAGACTGAAGCTTTCTTT	.	TRBV7-2	TRBJ1-1
CASSPRGGEETQYF	TGTGCCAGTAGCCCCCGGGGGGGGGAAGAGACCCAGTACTTC	TRBD2	TRBV19	TRBJ2-5
CASSRDRGGTEAFF	TGTGCCAGCAGCCGGGACAGGGGCGGCACTGAAGCTTTCTTT	TRBD1	TRBV2	TRBJ1-1
CASSLRDRGTSPLHF	TGTGCCAGCAGCTTACGAGACAGGGGGACCTCACCCCTCCACTTT	TRBD1	TRBV5-6	TRBJ1-6
CASSLAKGLAGSYNEQFF	TGCGCCAGCAGCTTGGCGAAGGGACTAGCGGGAAGTTACAATGAGCAGTTCTTC	TRBD2	TRBV5-1	TRBJ2-1